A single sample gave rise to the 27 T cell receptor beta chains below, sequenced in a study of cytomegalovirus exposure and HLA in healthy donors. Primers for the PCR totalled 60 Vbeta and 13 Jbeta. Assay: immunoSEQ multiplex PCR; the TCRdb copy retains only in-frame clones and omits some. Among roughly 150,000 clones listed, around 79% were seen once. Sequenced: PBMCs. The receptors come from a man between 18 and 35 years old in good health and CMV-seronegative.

The CDR3 loop reads CASRAPGQGFRPQHF. CDR3 nucleotide sequence: TGTGCCAGCAGAGCCCCGGGACAGGGCTTCAGGCCCCAGCATTTT. V is TRBV28 and J is TRBJ1-5; 9 nucleotides agree with TRBD1. The CDR3 consists of 15 residues. Trimming removed 6 bases from V and 9 bases from J; junction bases left unmatched: 12. CDR1 MDHEN and CDR2 SYDVKM come from the germline V gene.

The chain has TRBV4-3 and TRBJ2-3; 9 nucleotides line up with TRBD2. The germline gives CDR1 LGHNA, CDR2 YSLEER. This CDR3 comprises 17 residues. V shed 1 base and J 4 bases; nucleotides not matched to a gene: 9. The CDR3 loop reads CASSQGLAGVEADTQYF. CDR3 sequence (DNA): TGCGCCAGCAGCCAAGGGTTAGCGGGAGTTGAGGCAGATACGCAGTATTTT.

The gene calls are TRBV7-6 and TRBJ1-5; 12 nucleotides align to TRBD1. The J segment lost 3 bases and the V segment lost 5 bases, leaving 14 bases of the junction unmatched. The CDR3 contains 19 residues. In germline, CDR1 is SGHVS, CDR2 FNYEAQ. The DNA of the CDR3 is TGTGCCAGCAGCCCAGTCTCCGGGACAGGGGGCAATGCCAATCAGCCCCAGCATTTT. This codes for CASSPVSGTGGNANQPQHF.

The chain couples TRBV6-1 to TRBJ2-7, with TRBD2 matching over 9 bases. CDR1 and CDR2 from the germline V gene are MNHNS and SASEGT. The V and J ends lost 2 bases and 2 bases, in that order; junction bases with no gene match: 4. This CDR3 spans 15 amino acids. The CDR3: CASSERLAGPYEQYF. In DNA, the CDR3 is TGTGCCAGCAGTGAAAGGCTAGCGGGACCCTACGAGCAGTACTTC.

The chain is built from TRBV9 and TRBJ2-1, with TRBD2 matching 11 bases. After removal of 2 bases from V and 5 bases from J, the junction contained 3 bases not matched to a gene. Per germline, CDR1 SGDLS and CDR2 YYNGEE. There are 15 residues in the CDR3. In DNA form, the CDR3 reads TGTGCCAGCAGCGTTAGCGGGAGGGGGGACAATGAGCAGTTCTTC. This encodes CASSVSGRGDNEQFF.

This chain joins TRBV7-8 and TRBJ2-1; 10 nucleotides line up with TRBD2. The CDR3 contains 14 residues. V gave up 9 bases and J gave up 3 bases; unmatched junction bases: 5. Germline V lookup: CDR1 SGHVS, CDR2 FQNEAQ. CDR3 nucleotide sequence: TGTGCCAGTATGAGCGGGAGGGTCTACAATGAGCAGTTCTTC. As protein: CASMSGRVYNEQFF.

The CDR3 DNA reads TGTGCCAGCAGCCGACAGGGCGCAGATACGCAGTATTTT. Translation: CASSRQGADTQYF. The rearrangement links TRBV7-9 to TRBJ2-3; 7 bases align to TRBD1. The V gene end was trimmed by 5 bases and the J gene end by 4 bases; junction bases not matched to a gene: 3. This CDR3 comprises 13 residues. Germline V gene sequence: CDR1 SEHNR, CDR2 FQNEAQ (reference sequence).

CDR3 in amino acids: CSARASGLPQETQYF. The CDR3 nucleotides read TGCAGCGCCCGGGCTAGCGGGCTACCCCAAGAGACCCAGTACTTC. The rearrangement joins TRBV29-1 to TRBJ2-5; the match to TRBD2 covers 8 bases. The germline gives CDR1 SQVTM, CDR2 ANQGSEA. The CDR3 runs to 15 residues. V lost 7 bases, J lost 1 base, and 11 bases stayed unmatched. The full variable domain, completed using reference TRBV29-1 and TRBJ2-5, is SAVISQKPSRDICQRGTSLTIQCQVDSQVTMMFWYRQQPGQSLTLIATANQGSEATYESGFVIDKFPISRPNLTFSTLTVSNMSPEDSSIYLCSARASGLPQETQYFGPGTRLLVL.

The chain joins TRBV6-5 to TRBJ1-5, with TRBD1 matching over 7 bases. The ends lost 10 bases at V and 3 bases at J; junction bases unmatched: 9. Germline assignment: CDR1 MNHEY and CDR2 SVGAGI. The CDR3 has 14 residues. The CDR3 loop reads CATSPTGPNQPQHF. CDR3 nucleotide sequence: TGTGCCACAAGCCCGACAGGGCCCAATCAGCCCCAGCATTTT.

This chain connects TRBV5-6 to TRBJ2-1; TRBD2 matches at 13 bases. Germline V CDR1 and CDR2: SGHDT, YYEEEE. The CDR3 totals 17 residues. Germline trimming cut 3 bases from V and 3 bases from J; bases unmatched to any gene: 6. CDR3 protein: CASSSGTSGMGYNEQFF. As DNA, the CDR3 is TGTGCCAGCAGCTCCGGGACTAGCGGGATGGGCTACAATGAGCAGTTCTTC.

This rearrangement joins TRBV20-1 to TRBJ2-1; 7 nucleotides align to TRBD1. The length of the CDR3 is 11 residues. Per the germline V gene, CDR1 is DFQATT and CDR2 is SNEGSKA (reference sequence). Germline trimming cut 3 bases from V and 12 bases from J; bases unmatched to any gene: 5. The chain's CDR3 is CSASQPGGQFF. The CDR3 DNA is TGCAGTGCTAGCCAGCCAGGGGGGCAGTTCTTC.

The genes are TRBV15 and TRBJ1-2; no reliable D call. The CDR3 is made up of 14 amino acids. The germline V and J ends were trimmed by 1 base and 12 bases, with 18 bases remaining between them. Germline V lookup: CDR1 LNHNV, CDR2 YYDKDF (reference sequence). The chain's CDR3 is CATSRGAEMVTNTF. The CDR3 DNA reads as TGTGCCACCAGCAGAGGGGCCGAAATGGTAACAAACACCTTC.

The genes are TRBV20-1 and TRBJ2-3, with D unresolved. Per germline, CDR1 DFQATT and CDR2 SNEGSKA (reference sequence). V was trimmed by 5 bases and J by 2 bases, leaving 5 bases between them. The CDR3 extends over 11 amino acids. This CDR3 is CSAPYTDTQYF. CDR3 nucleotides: TGCAGTGCTCCGTACACAGATACGCAGTATTTT.

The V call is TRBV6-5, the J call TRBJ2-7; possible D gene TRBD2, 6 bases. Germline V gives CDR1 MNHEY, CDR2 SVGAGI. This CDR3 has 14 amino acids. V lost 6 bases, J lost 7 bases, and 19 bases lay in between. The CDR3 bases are TGTGCCAGCAGCCGGGACTCCGGCCCGGAGGAGCAGTACTTC. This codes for CASSRDSGPEEQYF.

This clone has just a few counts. CDR3 sequence: CASNLSGGNTEAFF. CDR3 coding DNA: TGTGCCAGCAACCTTTCTGGAGGGAACACTGAAGCTTTCTTT. The chain is built from TRBV27 and TRBJ1-1; no clear D gene. This CDR3 comprises 14 residues. V lost 7 bases and J 1 base, leaving 13 bases between the germline ends. Looked up from germline, CDR1 is MNHEY and CDR2 is SMNVEV (reference sequence).

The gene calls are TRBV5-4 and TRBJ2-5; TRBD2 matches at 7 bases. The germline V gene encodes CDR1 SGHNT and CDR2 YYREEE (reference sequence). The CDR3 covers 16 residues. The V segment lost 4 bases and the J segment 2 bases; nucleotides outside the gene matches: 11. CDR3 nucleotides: TGTGCCAGCAGCCCATTTCTTAGCGGGCTGCAAGAGACCCAGTACTTC. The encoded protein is CASSPFLSGLQETQYF.

The CDR3 bases are TGTGCCAGCAGTGCCGAGGGCGGTGGCACTGAAGCTTTCTTT. Protein sequence: CASSAEGGGTEAFF. The gene calls are TRBV6-5 and TRBJ1-1; D not resolved. Germline-derived CDR1 and CDR2 are MNHEY and SVGAGI. Deletions cut 5 bases from V and 4 bases from J, with 14 bases between. The CDR3 extends over 14 amino acids.

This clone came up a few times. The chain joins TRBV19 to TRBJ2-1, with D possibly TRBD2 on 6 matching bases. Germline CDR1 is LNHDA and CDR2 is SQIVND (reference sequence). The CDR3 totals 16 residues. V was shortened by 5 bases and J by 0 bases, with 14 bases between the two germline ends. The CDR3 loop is CASSLFLASSYNEQFF. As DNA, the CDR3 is TGTGCCAGTAGTCTCTTCCTAGCGAGCTCCTACAATGAGCAGTTCTTC.

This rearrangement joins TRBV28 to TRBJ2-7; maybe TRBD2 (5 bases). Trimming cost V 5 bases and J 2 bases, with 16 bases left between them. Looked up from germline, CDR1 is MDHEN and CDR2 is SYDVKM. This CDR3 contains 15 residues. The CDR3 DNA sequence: TGTGCCAGCAGTACTGTGGGCCCCGGGGCCTACGAGCAGTACTTC. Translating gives CASSTVGPGAYEQYF.

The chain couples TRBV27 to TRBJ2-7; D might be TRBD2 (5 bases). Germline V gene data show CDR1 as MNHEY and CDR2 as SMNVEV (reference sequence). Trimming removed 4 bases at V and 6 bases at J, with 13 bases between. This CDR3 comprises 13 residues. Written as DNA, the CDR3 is TGTGCCAGCAGTTCCTCTGGACTTCGCGAGCAGTACTTC. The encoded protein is CASSSSGLREQYF.

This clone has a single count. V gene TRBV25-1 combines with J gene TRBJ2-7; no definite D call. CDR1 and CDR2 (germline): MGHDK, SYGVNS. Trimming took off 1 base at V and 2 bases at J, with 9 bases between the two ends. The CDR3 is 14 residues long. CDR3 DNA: TGTGCCAGCAGTGAATCTACGAGAACCTACGAGCAGTACTTC. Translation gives CASSESTRTYEQYF.

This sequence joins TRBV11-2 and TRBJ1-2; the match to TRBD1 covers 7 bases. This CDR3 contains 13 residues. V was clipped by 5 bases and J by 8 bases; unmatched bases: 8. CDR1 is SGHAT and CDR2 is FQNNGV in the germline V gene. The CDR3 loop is CASSLGTVVGYTF. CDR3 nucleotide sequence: TGTGCCAGCAGCCTTGGGACAGTTGTCGGCTACACCTTC.

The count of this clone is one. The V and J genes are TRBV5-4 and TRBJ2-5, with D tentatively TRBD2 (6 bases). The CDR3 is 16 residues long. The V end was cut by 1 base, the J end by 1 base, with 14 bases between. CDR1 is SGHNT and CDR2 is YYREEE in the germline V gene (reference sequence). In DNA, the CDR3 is TGTGCCAGCAGCTTGTGGGTCTCTAGCGTCCAAGAGACCCAGTACTTC. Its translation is CASSLWVSSVQETQYF.

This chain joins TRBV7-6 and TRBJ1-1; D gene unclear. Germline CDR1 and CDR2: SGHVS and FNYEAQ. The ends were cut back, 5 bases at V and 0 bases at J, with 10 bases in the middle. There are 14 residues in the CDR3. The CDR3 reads CASSPGLLNTEAFF. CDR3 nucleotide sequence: TGTGCCAGCAGCCCGGGATTACTGAACACTGAAGCTTTCTTT.

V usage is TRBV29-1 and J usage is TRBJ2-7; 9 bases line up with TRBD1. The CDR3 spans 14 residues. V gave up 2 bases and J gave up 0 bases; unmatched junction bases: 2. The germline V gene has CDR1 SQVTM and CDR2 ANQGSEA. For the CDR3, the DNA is TGCAGCGTTGAAACGGGACAGGGCTCCTACGAGCAGTACTTC. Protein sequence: CSVETGQGSYEQYF.

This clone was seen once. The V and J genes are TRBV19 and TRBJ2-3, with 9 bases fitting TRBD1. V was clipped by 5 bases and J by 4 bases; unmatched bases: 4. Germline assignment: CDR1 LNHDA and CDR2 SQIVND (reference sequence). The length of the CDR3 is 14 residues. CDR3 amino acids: CASSLTGGADTQYF. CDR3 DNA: TGTGCCAGTAGTTTGACAGGGGGGGCAGATACGCAGTATTTT.

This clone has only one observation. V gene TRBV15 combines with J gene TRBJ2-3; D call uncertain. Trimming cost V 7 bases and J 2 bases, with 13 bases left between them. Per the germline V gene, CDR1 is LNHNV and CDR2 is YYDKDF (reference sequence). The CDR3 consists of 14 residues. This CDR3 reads CATTDIKTTDTQYF. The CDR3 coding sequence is TGTGCCACCACCGACATAAAGACCACAGATACGCAGTATTTT.